This T cell receptor beta chain was observed in a study of T cells in Graves' hyperthyroidism and ophthalmopathy. General study points: Ophthalmopathy, which appeared later, was predicted by the model a median approximately six months before onset. Researchers report that a 13 V-J model separated ophthalmopathy from stable hyperthyroidism. Most thyroid-expanded clonotypes above 0.001 were also found in blood.

This clonotype was detected ten times or more. Antigen: not known. V lost 3 bases and J lost 2; bases outside the gene matches: 2. Germline-derived CDR1 and CDR2 are SGDLS and YYNGEE. This CDR3 comprises 14 residues. Each diagnosis drew on symptoms, thyroxine, TRAb, thyroid ultrasound and orbital computed tomography findings. Amplification of TCR beta CDR3 regions used RNA as the template. The HTBI set primed first-round TCR CDR3 RT-PCR. TCRdb redid the calling of the multiplex PCR reads with MiXCR, one entry per CDR3 protein. Of a few hundred thousand distinct CDR3 sequences in the sample, less than 25% were seen once.

The rearrangement uses TRBV9 and TRBJ1-3; 7 positions agree with TRBD1. The clonotype comes from a man younger than 35 with Graves' hyperthyroidism. Sequencing was performed on blood. The CDR3 protein is CASSEGAPGNTIYF. Written as DNA, the CDR3 is TGTGCCAGCAGCGAGGGGGCGCCTGGAAACACCATATATTTT.